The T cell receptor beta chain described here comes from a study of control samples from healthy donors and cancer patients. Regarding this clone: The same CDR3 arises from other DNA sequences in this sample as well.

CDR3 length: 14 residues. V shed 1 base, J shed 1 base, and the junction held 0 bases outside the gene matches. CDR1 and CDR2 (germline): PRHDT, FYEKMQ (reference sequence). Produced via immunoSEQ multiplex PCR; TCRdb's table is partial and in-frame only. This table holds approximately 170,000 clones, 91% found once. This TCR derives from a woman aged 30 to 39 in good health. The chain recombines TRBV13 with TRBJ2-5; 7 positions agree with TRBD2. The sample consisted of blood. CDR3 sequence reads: CASSLAGGQETQYF. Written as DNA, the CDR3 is TGTGCCAGCAGCTTAGCGGGGGGCCAAGAGACCCAGTACTTC. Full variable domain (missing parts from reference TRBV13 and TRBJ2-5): AAGVIQSPRHLIKEKRETATLKCYPIPRHDTVYWYQQGPGQDPQFLISFYEKMQSDKGSIPDRFSAQQFSDYHSELNMSSLELGDSALYFCASSLAGGQETQYFGPGTRLLVL.